This entry lists 14 T cell receptor beta chains sequenced from one sample in a study of blood T cell repertoires in COVID-19. The assay was immunoSEQ multiplex PCR, and TCRdb's table has in-frame clones only and misses some. The table includes 150,000 to 250,000 clones, approximately 85% detected once. The sequenced sample consisted of PBMCs or T cells enriched from blood (not recorded which). The receptor source for this set is a middle-aged man who had recovered from COVID-19.

The rearrangement joins TRBV4-2 to TRBJ2-3, with a weak D call TRBD2 (5 bases). Germline V gene sequence: CDR1 LGHNA, CDR2 YNFKEQ. V was trimmed by 0 bases and J by 2 bases, leaving 18 bases between them. This CDR3 spans 18 amino acids. The CDR3 loop reads CASSQDLPQRTYTDTQYF. CDR3 coding DNA: TGTGCCAGCAGCCAAGACCTCCCCCAGCGGACCTACACAGATACGCAGTATTTT.

This chain joins TRBV24-1 and TRBJ1-6; TRBD1 is a possible D gene (6 bases). In germline, CDR1 is KGHDR, CDR2 SFDVKD. V was trimmed by 6 bases and J by 3 bases, leaving 17 bases between them. The CDR3 extends over 17 amino acids. In nucleotides, the CDR3 is TGTGCCACCAGTCTTGACAGGACCGAATACTATAATTCACCCCTCCACTTT. This sequence encodes CATSLDRTEYYNSPLHF.

This clone was counted a few times. The sample holds other DNA sequences that translate to the same CDR3. The chain uses TRBV7-6 and TRBJ1-1; D call uncertain. The CDR3 runs to 14 residues. Germline V gene sequence: CDR1 SGHVS, CDR2 FNYEAQ. The V end was cut by 1 base, the J end by 1 base, with 7 bases between. The CDR3 protein is CASSLGEGNTEAFF. The CDR3 nucleotides read TGTGCCAGCAGCTTAGGGGAGGGGAACACTGAAGCTTTCTTT.

The chain carries TRBV30 and TRBJ1-4; D unclear. CDR3 length equals 14 residues. V lost 6 bases and J lost 8, with 19 bases in between. The germline CDR1 and CDR2 sequences are GTSNPN and SVGIG (reference sequence). The DNA of the CDR3 is TGTGCCTGCCATGAGCCTTCTACCGGGGAAAAACTGTTTTTT. Translation: CACHEPSTGEKLFF. Filled out from reference TRBV30 and TRBJ1-4, the complete variable domain reads SQTIHQWPATLVQPVGSPLSLECTVEGTSNPNLYWYRQAAGRGLQLLFYSVGIGQISSEVPQNLSASRPQDRQFILSSKKLLLSDSGFYLCACHEPSTGEKLFFGSGTQLSVL.

This clone appeared a few times. The V gene is TRBV9, the J gene TRBJ1-4, with TRBD1 matching over 8 bases. Germline V gene lookup returns CDR1 SGDLS and CDR2 YYNGEE. The CDR3 is made up of 17 amino acids. J gave up 7 bases and V 0 bases, and 11 bases lay outside the gene matches. This CDR3 is CASSVGRPDRASEKLFF. The CDR3 bases are TGTGCCAGCAGCGTAGGGAGGCCGGACAGGGCCAGTGAAAAACTGTTTTTT.

CDR3 sequence: CASSTLNRVEKLFF. CDR3 nucleotide sequence: TGTGCCAGCAGTACCCTAAACAGGGTCGAAAAACTGTTTTTT. The V gene is TRBV6-2 or TRBV6-3, the J gene TRBJ1-4, with D maybe TRBD1 (6 bases). Germline V gene sequence: CDR1 MNHEY, CDR2 SVGEGT. This CDR3 has 14 amino acids. V was trimmed by 5 bases and J by 8 bases, leaving 15 bases between them.

This clone was counted a few times. CDR3 loop: CASSQDPGGWYGYTF. DNA of the CDR3: TGTGCCAGCAGCCAAGACCCGGGGGGTTGGTATGGCTACACCTTC. The chain uses TRBV3-1 (or the pseudogene TRBV3-2) and TRBJ1-2; a weak D match, TRBD1 (5 bases). Germline V lookup: CDR1 LGHDT, CDR2 YNNKEL (reference sequence). The CDR3 extends over 15 amino acids. V gave up 0 bases and J gave up 5 bases, with 13 bases separating them.

The chain is built from TRBV28 and TRBJ1-1, with 12 bases lining up with TRBD1. CDR3 length equals 17 residues. CDR1 and CDR2 (germline): MDHEN, SYDVKM. J gave up 8 bases and V 2 bases, and 12 bases lay outside the gene matches. The CDR3 reads CASSLRWDRGRGREAFF. The CDR3 region has the DNA TGTGCCAGCAGTTTAAGGTGGGACAGGGGGCGCGGGAGGGAAGCTTTCTTT.

The CDR3 nucleotides read TGCGCCAGCAGCTTGACCGGGATGGAGACCCAGTACTTC. This encodes CASSLTGMETQYF. This chain joins TRBV5-1 and TRBJ2-5; a weak D match, TRBD2 (5 bases). Deletions cut 1 base from V and 5 bases from J, with 9 bases between. There are 13 residues in the CDR3. Germline V gene sequence: CDR1 SGHRS, CDR2 YFSETQ.

The gene calls are TRBV12-3 or TRBV12-4 and TRBJ1-2; D gene uncertain. The CDR3 spans 13 residues. Trimming pared 6 bases from V and 5 bases from J, leaving 13 bases between. CDR3 sequence: CASRSWTGYGYTF. DNA for the CDR3: TGTGCCAGCAGATCTTGGACGGGGTATGGCTACACCTTC.

This clone was observed once. The J gene is TRBJ1-2, the V gene TRBV2; 10 nucleotides align to TRBD1. Germline V gene data show CDR1 as SNHLY and CDR2 as FYNNEI. This CDR3 region has 14 residues. The J segment lost 4 bases and the V segment lost 6 bases, leaving 5 bases of the junction unmatched. This CDR3 is CASSLTGGLYGYTF. The CDR3 region has the DNA TGTGCCAGCAGCCTGACAGGGGGCCTCTATGGCTACACCTTC. Together with reference TRBV2 and TRBJ1-2, the CDR3 gives the full variable domain: EPEVTQTPSHQVTQMGQEVILRCVPISNHLYFYWYRQILGQKVEFLVSFYNNEISEKSEIFDDQFSVERPDGSNFTLKIRSTKLEDSAMYFCASSLTGGLYGYTFGSGTRLTVV.

The rearrangement uses TRBV2 and TRBJ2-5; 11 bases are shared with TRBD2. V was pared by 5 bases and J by 5 bases, with 4 bases of the junction left unmatched. In germline, CDR1 is SNHLY, CDR2 FYNNEI. This CDR3 region has 14 residues. CDR3 nucleotides: TGTGCCAGCAGTCGGGTAGCGGGAGGGGAGACCCAGTACTTC. It is translated as CASSRVAGGETQYF.

The chain combines TRBV19 with TRBJ1-3; a possible D gene is TRBD1 (5 bases). CDR1 and CDR2 from the germline V gene are LNHDA and SQIVND (reference sequence). Trimming stripped 1 base from V and 5 bases from J, with 15 bases between. The CDR3 length is 16 residues. The CDR3 region has the DNA TGTGCCAGTAGTATAGGACAGAACGTCGAGAGAAACACCATATATTTT. Residues: CASSIGQNVERNTIYF. The full variable domain, in which reference TRBV19 and TRBJ1-3 provide the parts outside the CDR3, is DGGITQSPKYLFRKEGQNVTLSCEQNLNHDAMYWYRQDPGQGLRLIYYSQIVNDFQKGDIAEGYSVSREKKESFPLTVTSAQKNPTAFYLCASSIGQNVERNTIYFGEGSWLTVV.

The V gene is TRBV4-3, the J gene TRBJ2-2, with D possibly being TRBD1 (6 bases). Trimming cost V 5 bases and J 6 bases, with 22 bases left between them. Germline-derived CDR1 and CDR2 are LGHNA and YSLEER. This CDR3 is built from 17 residues. CDR3 DNA sequence: TGCGCCAGCAGCTCTCAGGACCGGTCTCAGGGGTCCGGGGAGCTGTTTTTT. Translating gives CASSSQDRSQGSGELFF.